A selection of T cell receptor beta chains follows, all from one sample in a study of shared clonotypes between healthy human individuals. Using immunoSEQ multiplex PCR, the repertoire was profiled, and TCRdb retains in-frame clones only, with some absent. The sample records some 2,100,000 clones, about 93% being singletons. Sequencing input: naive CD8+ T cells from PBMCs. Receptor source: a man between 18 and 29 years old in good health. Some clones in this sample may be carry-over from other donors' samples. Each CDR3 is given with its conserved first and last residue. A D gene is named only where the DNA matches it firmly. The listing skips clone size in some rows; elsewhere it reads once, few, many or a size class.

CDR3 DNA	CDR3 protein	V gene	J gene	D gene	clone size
TGTGCCAGCAGTTATGTTCTGGGACAGATTTACGAGCAGTACTTC	CASSYVLGQIYEQYF	TRBV13	TRBJ2-7	TRBD1	once
TGTGCCAGCAGTTCATCGGGGGTCCTCTACGAGCAGTACTTC	CASSSSGVLYEQYF	TRBV27	TRBJ2-7	-	once
TGTGCCAGCAGTTTATCGCGGAACACTGAAGCTTTCTTT	CASSLSRNTEAFF	TRBV27	TRBJ1-1	-	-
TGCGCCAGCAGCCAAGACGGGATGGCCCGCACGGCCCAGTACTTC	CASSQDGMARTAQYF	TRBV4-3	TRBJ2-5	-	once
TGCGCCAGCAGCCGAGGGGGCGTTGGAAGGGACCACGAGCAGTACTTC	CASSRGGVGRDHEQYF	TRBV4-1	TRBJ2-7	TRBD1	-
TGTGCCAGCAGTGACTTTTGGGGGGGTATTCAGCCCCAGCATTTT	CASSDFWGGIQPQHF	TRBV6-1	TRBJ1-5	-	-
TGTGCCAGCAGCCATCGCATCGTGCTACGCGACACCGGGGAGCTGTTTTTT	CASSHRIVLRDTGELFF	TRBV9	TRBJ2-2	-	-
TGTGCCATCAGTGAACCGGGACAGGGGGAGGCTTTCTTT	CAISEPGQGEAFF	TRBV10-3	TRBJ1-1	TRBD1	-
TGTGCCAGCAGTTTGGCAGGGGCCAACACCGGGGAGCTGTTTTTT	CASSLAGANTGELFF	TRBV28	TRBJ2-2	-	-
TGTGCCAGCAGTTTCTTACCCCTTAGCGGGTTTCGCACAGATACGCAGTATTTT	CASSFLPLSGFRTDTQYF	TRBV27	TRBJ2-3	TRBD2	-
TGTGCCAGCAGCTTAGGCCCCGGGGCGGGTACCTACAATGAGCAGTTCTTC	CASSLGPGAGTYNEQFF	TRBV11-2	TRBJ2-1	-	-
TGTGCCAGCAGTTACCCGGACAGTACTGGAAACACCATATATTTT	CASSYPDSTGNTIYF	TRBV2	TRBJ1-3	-	-
TGCGCCAGCAGCTTGGTACAGTCCTACGAGCAGTACTTC	CASSLVQSYEQYF	TRBV5-1	TRBJ2-7	-	-
TGTGCCAGCAGCTTGGAAGGCAGTGAAGCTTTCTTT	CASSLEGSEAFF	TRBV5-6	TRBJ1-1	-	-
TGCGCCAGCAGCCAAGCCCTCGCCCCAAGAGGCTACGAGCAGTACTTC	CASSQALAPRGYEQYF	TRBV4-3	TRBJ2-7	-	-
TGTGCCAGTAGTATATCGCCCCACACTGAAGCTTTCTTT	CASSISPHTEAFF	TRBV19	TRBJ1-1	-	-
TGTGCCAGCGTACCGGACGGAGACACTGAAGCTTTCTTT	CASVPDGDTEAFF	TRBV25-1	TRBJ1-1	-	-
TGTGCCAGCAGTGATTCCGAATCAGGCACCGGGGAGCTGTTTTTT	CASSDSESGTGELFF	TRBV25-1	TRBJ2-2	-	-
TGTGCCAGCAGCTTATACAGGGGGGAAAATGAAAAACTGTTTTTT	CASSLYRGENEKLFF	TRBV27	TRBJ1-4	TRBD1	-
TGTGCCAGCAGTTTAGGGTCCGGGACGCATACGCAGTATTTT	CASSLGSGTHTQYF	TRBV27	TRBJ2-3	-	-
TGCGCCAGCACCCACGCTAAGGGGGTCCTTGGGGACACTGAAGCTTTCTTT	CASTHAKGVLGDTEAFF	TRBV10-2	TRBJ1-1	-	-
TGTGCCAGTAGTATGACTCCCGAGAATGGCTACACCTTC	CASSMTPENGYTF	TRBV19	TRBJ1-2	-	-
TGTGCCAGCAGCTTATCTGGTGGATACCGTAGCACTGAAGCTTTCTTT	CASSLSGGYRSTEAFF	TRBV11-2	TRBJ1-1	-	few